This TCR beta chain comes out of a study of cytomegalovirus exposure and HLA in healthy donors. This clone was seen a single time. This CDR3 contains 13 residues. V shed 2 bases and J shed 7 bases, with 12 bases lying between them. The germline V gene encodes CDR1 SGHRS and CDR2 YFSETQ. PCR was performed using 60 Vbeta and 13 Jbeta primers. Produced via immunoSEQ multiplex PCR; TCRdb's table is partial and in-frame only. The sample contains about 190,000 clones, roughly 77% of which appear only once. The sequence came from a man under 40 in good health and CMV-seropositive. Sequenced input: PBMCs. This chain connects TRBV5-1 to TRBJ1-2; D unresolved. The DNA for the CDR3 is TGCGCCAGCAGCTTCGGGGAGGAGGGTGGCTACACCTTC. This codes for CASSFGEEGGYTF.